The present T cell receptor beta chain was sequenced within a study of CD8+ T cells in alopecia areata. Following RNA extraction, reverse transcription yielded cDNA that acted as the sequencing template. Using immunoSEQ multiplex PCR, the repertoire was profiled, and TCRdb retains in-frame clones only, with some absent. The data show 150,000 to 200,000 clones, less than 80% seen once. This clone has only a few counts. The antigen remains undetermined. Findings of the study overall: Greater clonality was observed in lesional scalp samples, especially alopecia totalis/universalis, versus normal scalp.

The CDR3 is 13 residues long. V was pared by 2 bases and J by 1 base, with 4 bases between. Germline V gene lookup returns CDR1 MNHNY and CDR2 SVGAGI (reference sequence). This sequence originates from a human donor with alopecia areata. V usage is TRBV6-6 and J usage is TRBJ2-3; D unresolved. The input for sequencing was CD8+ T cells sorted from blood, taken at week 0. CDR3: CASSYAGTDTQYF. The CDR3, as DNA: TGTGCCAGCAGTTACGCAGGCACAGATACGCAGTATTTT.